These T cell receptor beta chains were read from a single sample in a study of regulatory T cells in long-lasting Graves disease. TCRdb fed the multiplex PCR reads into MiXCR, producing one record per CDR3 protein. The table has roughly 490,000 distinct CDR3 sequences, approximately 23% seen once; the top ten hold roughly 14%. Material: peripheral blood mononuclear cells (PBMCs), obtained when the disease was refractory, from a patient treated with antithyroid drugs. These receptors came from a female donor with Graves disease. CDR3s include the opening cysteine and the closing phenylalanine or tryptophan. D genes are given only for firm matches. Size is stated for part of the rows, as once, few or many counts, or as a class when the clone is expanded.

>TRBJ1-5|few|.|TRBV7-2
TGTGCCAGCAGCTTACTAGGTACGGGGACCTTTAGCAATCAGCCCCAGCATTTT
CASSLLGTGTFSNQPQHF
>TRBJ1-2|.|.|TRBV20-1
TGCAGTGCTGCTACCTCTGGGGGCTACACCTTC
CSAATSGGYTF
>TRBJ1-1|.|.|TRBV7-2
TGTGCCAGCAGCCTTCCCCTCGCAGGAAACACTGAAGCTTACTTT
CASSLPLAGNTEAYF
>TRBJ2-1|.|TRBD2|TRBV28
TGTGCCAGCAGCCTGCGGACTAGCGGGAGGGATGAGCAGTTCTTC
CASSLRTSGRDEQFF
>TRBJ2-2|once|.|TRBV14
TGTGCCAGGGTTACTGACGCACCAAACACCGGGGAGCTGTTTTTT
CARVTDAPNTGELFF
>TRBJ1-1|many|.|TRBV30
TGTGCCTGGAAACAGGAGCAAGCTTTCTTT
CAWKQEQAFF
>TRBJ2-3|.|TRBD1|TRBV12-3/TRBV12-4
TGTGCCAGCAGTCGCGGACAGGGAGACACAGATACGCAGTATTTT
CASSRGQGDTDTQYF
>TRBJ2-7|many|TRBD2|TRBV28
TGTGCCAGCAGTTTTAGCGGGATCCAAGCTAAGCAGTACTTC
CASSFSGIQAKQYF
>TRBJ1-1|.|.|TRBV15
TGTGCCACCAGCAGGGGAAGACAGTTGAACACTGAAGCTTTCTTT
CATSRGRQLNTEAFF
>TRBJ1-1|.|.|TRBV19
TGTGCCAGTAGCAGACCGGCAGGGCGGCACACTGAAGCTTTCTTT
CASSRPAGRHTEAFF
>TRBJ1-2|many|TRBD1|TRBV10-3
TGTGCCATCAGCACAGGGACAGACCTCTATGGCTACACCTTC
CAISTGTDLYGYTF
>TRBJ1-6|few|.|TRBV5-1
TGCGCCAGCAGCGGTCCAGGGAATTCACCCCTCCACTTT
CASSGPGNSPLHF
>TRBJ2-7|.|.|TRBV20-1
TGCAGTGCTAGACCCGGGACGGGCACCAGTCGCTACGAGCAGTACTTC
CSARPGTGTSRYEQYF
>TRBJ2-3|.|TRBD1|TRBV4-2
TGTGCCAGCAGCCAAGTGGGACAGGGGAGCACAGATACGCAGTATTTT
CASSQVGQGSTDTQYF